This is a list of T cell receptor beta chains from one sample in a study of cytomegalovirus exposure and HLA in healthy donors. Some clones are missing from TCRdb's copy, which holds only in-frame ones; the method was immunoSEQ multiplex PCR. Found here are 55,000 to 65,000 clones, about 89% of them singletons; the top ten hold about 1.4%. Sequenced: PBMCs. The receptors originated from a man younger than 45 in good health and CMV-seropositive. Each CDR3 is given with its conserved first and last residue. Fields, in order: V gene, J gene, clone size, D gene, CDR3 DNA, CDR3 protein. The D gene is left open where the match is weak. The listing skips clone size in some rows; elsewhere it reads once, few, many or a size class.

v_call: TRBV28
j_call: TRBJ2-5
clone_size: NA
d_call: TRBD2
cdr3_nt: TGTGCCAGCAGTTTACAGTCCGGGACTAGCGGGAGACGGGAGTACTTC
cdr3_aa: CASSLQSGTSGRREYF

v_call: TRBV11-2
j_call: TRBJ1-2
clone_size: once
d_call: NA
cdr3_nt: TGTGCCAGCAGCTTAGACCCCCCGGGCAGGGAAAGTAGTGGCTACACCTTC
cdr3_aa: CASSLDPPGRESSGYTF

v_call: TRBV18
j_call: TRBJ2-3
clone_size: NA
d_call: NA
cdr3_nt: TGTGCCAGCTCACCTAGGAATACGGGGACAGATACGCAGTATTTT
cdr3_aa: CASSPRNTGTDTQYF

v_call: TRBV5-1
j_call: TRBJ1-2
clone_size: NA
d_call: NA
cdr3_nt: TGCGCCAGCAGCTTATCAGGCAACTATGGCTACACCTTC
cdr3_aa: CASSLSGNYGYTF

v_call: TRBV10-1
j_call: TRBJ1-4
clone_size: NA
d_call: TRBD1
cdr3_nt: TGCGCCAGCAGCCTAAGGACAGGCAGGAATGAAAAACTGTTTTTT
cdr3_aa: CASSLRTGRNEKLFF

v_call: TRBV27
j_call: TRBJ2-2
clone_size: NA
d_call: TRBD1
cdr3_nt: TGTGCCAGCAGTTCGTTTTGGTTCGGGACAGGGGAAAATTCCGGGGAGCTGTTTTTT
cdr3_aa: CASSSFWFGTGENSGELFF

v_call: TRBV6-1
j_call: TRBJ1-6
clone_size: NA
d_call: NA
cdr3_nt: TGTGCCAGCAGTGAAGCGCTGGGGGGAGATGGGTCACCCCTCCACTTT
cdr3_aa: CASSEALGGDGSPLHF

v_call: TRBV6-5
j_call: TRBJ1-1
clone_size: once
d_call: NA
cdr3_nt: TGTGCCAGCAGTGAAGGGGGGGACCCTAAGGAATTCTTT
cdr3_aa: CASSEGGDPKEFF

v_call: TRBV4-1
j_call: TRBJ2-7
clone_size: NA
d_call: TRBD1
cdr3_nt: TGCGCCAGCAGCCAATCGACAGGGGCCTACTACGAGCAGTACTTC
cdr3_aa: CASSQSTGAYYEQYF

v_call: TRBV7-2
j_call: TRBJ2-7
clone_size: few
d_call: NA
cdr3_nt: TGCGCCAGCAGCCACCTACCAGTTGGGGGAGGCGGCTACGAGCAGTACTTC
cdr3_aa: CASSHLPVGGGGYEQYF

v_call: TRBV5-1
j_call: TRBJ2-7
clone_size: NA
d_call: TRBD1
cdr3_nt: TGCGCCAGCAGCTTGGAAGGACAGGGGTCGAGGGAGCAGTACTTC
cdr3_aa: CASSLEGQGSREQYF

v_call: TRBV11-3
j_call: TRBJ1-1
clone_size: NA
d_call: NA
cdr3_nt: TGTGCCAGCAGCTTATTTGGATGGGGGGACACTGAAGCTTTCTTT
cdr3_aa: CASSLFGWGDTEAFF

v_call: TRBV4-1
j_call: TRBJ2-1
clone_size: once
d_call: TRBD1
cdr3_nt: TGCGCCAGCAGCCGACCGACAGGGAATGAGCAGTTCTTC
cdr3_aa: CASSRPTGNEQFF

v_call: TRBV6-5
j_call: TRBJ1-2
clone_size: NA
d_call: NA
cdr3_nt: TGTGCCAGCAGTTACTCTTTCCAGAACAGGGATGGCTACACCTTC
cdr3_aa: CASSYSFQNRDGYTF

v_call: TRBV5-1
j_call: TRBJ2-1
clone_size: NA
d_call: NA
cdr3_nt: TGCGCCAGCAGCTTGTCGGACACCAATGAGCAGTTCTTC
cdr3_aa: CASSLSDTNEQFF

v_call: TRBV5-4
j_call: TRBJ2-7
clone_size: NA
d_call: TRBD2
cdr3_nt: TGTGCCAGCAGCTTGGAACTAGCGGGAGGCGAGCAGTACTTC
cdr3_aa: CASSLELAGGEQYF

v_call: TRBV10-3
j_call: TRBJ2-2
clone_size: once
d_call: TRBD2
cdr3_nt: TGTGCCATCAAGGGAGGGGACACCGGGGAGCTGTTTTTT
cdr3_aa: CAIKGGDTGELFF

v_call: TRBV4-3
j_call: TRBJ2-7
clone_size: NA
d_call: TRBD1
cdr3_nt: TGCGCCAGCAGCCAAGATCTGGGATCATGGGGGACAGGGGGCCACGAGCAGTACTTC
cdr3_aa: CASSQDLGSWGTGGHEQYF

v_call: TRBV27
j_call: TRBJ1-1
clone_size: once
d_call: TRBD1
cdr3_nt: TGTGCCAGCAGTTTATACAGGGGAGAGGGTGACACTGAAGCTTTCTTT
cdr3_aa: CASSLYRGEGDTEAFF

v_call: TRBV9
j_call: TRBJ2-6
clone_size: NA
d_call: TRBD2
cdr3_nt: TGTGCCAGCAGCGTAGGGGTAGCGGGGTACTCTGGGGCCAACGTCCTGACTTTC
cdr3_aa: CASSVGVAGYSGANVLTF

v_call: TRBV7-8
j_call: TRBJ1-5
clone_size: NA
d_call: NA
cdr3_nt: TGTGCCAGCAGCTTAGCTGCGGGAAGCAATCAGCCCCAGCATTTT
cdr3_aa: CASSLAAGSNQPQHF

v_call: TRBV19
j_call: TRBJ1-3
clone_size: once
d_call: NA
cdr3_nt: TGTGCCAGTAGTAGTGCCCTTGGGAGGGGTGCTGGAAACACCATATATTTT
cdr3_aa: CASSSALGRGAGNTIYF

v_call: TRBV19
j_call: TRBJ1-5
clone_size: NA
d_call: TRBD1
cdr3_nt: TGTGCCAGTAGTATTACAGGGGGGGACCAGCCCCAGCATTTT
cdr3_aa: CASSITGGDQPQHF

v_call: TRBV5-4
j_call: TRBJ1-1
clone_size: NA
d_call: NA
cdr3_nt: TGTGCCAGCAGCTTGGCCGAGGGTTGGAACACTGAAGCTTTCTTT
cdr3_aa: CASSLAEGWNTEAFF

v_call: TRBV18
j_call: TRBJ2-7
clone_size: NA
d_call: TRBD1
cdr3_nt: TGTGCCAGCTCACCTGAATGGGGACAGGAGAAATACGAGCAGTACTTC
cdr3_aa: CASSPEWGQEKYEQYF

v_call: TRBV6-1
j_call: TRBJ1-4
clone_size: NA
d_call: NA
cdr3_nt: TGTGCCAGCAGTGTTGGGACTACGGGTGAAAAACTGTTTTTT
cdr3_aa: CASSVGTTGEKLFF

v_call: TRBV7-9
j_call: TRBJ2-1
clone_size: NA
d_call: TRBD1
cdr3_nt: TGTGCCAGCAGCCCCAGGACAGGGAGCTCCTACAATGAGCAGTTCTTC
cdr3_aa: CASSPRTGSSYNEQFF

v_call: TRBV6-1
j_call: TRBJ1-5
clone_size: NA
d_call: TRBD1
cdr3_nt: TGTGCCAGCAGTGTAGACAGGGCGAATCAGCCCCAGCATTTT
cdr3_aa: CASSVDRANQPQHF

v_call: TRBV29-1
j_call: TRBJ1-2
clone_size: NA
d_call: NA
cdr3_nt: TGCAGCGTCCGGACCTCGGGAGGCTATGGCTACACCTTC
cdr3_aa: CSVRTSGGYGYTF

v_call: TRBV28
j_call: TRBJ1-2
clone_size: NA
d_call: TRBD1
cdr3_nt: TGTGCCAGCAGCCTAGGACAGGGCCTACTCTATGGCTACACCTTC
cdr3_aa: CASSLGQGLLYGYTF

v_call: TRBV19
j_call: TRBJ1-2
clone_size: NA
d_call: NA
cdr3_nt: TGTGCCAGTAGTTCACACCAGGGCCTAGGCTACACCTTC
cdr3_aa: CASSSHQGLGYTF

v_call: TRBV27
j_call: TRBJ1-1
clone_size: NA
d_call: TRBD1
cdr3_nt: TGTGCCAGCAGTTCCCCAGGACAGGGGGCGCTTAACGGGAGGAACACTGAAGCTTTCTTT
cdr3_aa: CASSSPGQGALNGRNTEAFF

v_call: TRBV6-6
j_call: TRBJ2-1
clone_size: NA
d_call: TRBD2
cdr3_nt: TGTGCCAGCAGTTACGGACTAGCGGGTGAAGATGAGCAGTTCTTC
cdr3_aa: CASSYGLAGEDEQFF

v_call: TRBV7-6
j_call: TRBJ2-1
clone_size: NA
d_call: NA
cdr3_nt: TGTGCCAGCAGCTCAACAGGATCCAATGAGCAGTTCTTC
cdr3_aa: CASSSTGSNEQFF

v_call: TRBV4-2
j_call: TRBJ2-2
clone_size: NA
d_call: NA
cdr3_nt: TGTGCCAGCAGCCAAGAAGGGGACTCGAAATGGGAGCTGTTTTTT
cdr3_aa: CASSQEGDSKWELFF

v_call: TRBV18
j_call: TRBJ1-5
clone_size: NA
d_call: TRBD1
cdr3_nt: TGTGCCAGCTCACCGGGGACAGGTTACAATCAGCCCCAGCATTTT
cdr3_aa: CASSPGTGYNQPQHF

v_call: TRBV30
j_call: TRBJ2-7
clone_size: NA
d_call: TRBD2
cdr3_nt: TGTGCCTGGAGGTGGGCGGGAGGGCGTAACGAGCAGTACTTC
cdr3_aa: CAWRWAGGRNEQYF

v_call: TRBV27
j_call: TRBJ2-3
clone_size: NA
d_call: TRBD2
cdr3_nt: TGTGCCAGCAGATCACTAGCGGGAGGAAAAGATACGCAGTATTTT
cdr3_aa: CASRSLAGGKDTQYF

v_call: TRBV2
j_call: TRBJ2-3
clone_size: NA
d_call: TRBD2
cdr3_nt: TGTGCCAGCAGTGACCCAGGGACTAGCGGGAGGAACACAGATACGCAGTATTTT
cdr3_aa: CASSDPGTSGRNTDTQYF

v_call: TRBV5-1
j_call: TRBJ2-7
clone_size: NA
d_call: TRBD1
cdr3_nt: TGCGCCAGCAGCCTGGGCAGGGGGCTCTACGGCGAGCAGTACTTC
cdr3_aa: CASSLGRGLYGEQYF

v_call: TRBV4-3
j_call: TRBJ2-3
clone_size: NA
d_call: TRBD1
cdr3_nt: TGCGCCAGCAGCCCGCGTGGGGACAGGGATTCCAAAGATACGCAGTATTTT
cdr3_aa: CASSPRGDRDSKDTQYF

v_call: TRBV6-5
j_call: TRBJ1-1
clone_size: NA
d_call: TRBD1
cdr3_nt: TGTGCCAGCAGTTACTCCGCAGGGGGCATTGAAGCTTTCTTT
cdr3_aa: CASSYSAGGIEAFF

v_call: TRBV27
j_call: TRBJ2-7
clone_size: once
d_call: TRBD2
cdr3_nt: TGTGCCAGCAGACTTCTAGCGGGAGGCTACGAGCAGTACTTC
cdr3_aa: CASRLLAGGYEQYF

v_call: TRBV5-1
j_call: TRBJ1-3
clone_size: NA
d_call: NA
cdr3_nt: TGCGCCAGCAGCTCGGGGGGAGCTGGAAACACCATATATTTT
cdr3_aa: CASSSGGAGNTIYF

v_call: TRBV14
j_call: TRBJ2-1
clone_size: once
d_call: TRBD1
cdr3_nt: TGTGCCAGCAGTGATGACAGGGTAAGGGGCAATGAGCAGTTCTTC
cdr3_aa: CASSDDRVRGNEQFF

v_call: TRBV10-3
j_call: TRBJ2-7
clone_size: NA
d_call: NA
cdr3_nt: TGTGCCACTCGACAGGCCCCTTTGAATTACGAGCAGTACTTC
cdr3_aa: CATRQAPLNYEQYF

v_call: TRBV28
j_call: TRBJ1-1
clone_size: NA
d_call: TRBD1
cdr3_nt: TGTGCCAGCAGTTTAGCCGACAGGGAGTTCACTGAAGCTTTCTTT
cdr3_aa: CASSLADREFTEAFF

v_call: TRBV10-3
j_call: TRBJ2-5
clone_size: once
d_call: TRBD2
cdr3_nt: TGTGCCATCAGTGAGTCGGGAGCGGGAGTCGGGGAGACCCAGTACTTC
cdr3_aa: CAISESGAGVGETQYF

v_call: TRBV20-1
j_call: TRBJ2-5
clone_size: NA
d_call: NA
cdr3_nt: TGCAGTGCGCTAGCTAAAGAGACCCAGTACTTC
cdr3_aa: CSALAKETQYF

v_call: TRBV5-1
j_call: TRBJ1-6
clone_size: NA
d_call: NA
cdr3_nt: TGCGCCAGCAGCTTGGACGAAGGGGCCAATAATTCACCCCTCCACTTT
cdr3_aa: CASSLDEGANNSPLHF

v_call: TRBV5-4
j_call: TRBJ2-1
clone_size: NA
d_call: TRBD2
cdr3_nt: TGTGCCAGCAGCTTGGACCCCTTTACTAGCGGGAGGGAGCAGTTCTTC
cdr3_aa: CASSLDPFTSGREQFF

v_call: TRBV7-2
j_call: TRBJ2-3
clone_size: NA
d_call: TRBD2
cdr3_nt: TGTGCCAGCAGCTTAACTGCGGGAGCGGGCACAGATACGCAGTATTTT
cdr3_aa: CASSLTAGAGTDTQYF

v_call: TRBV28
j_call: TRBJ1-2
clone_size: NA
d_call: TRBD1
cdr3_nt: TGTGCCAGCAGTTTGCGGACAGGGTCTCGCTACTATGGCTACACCTTC
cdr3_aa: CASSLRTGSRYYGYTF

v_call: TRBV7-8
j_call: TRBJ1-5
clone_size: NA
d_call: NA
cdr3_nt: TGTGCCAGCAGCTTAGCGCGTCTGGGGGGACAGCCCCAGCATTTT
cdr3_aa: CASSLARLGGQPQHF